This is a list of T cell receptor beta chains from one sample in a study of post-analysis software for immune sequencing data. TCRdb independently ran MiXCR on the PCR reads; one entry per CDR3 protein. In the table there are 750,000 to 950,000 distinct CDR3 sequences, roughly 50% of which are singletons. Input material: blood. The origin of the receptors is a girl aged 10-17 years with multiple sclerosis. CDR3s include the opening cysteine and the closing phenylalanine or tryptophan. The D gene is left open where the match is weak. Size tells how often a clone was seen (once, few, many) or the class of an expanded clone, and some rows leave it out.

V gene,J gene,clone size,D gene,CDR3 DNA,CDR3 protein
TRBV7-2,TRBJ2-1,few,TRBD2,TGTGCCAGCAGCTTCGGGAGGGAATACAATGAGCAGTTCTTC,CASSFGREYNEQFF
TRBV7-8,TRBJ2-1,NA,TRBD2,TGTGCCAGCAGCTTAGGGGCCGGGGGGAGCTCCTACAATGAGCAGTTCTTC,CASSLGAGGSSYNEQFF
TRBV10-3,TRBJ1-5,few,TRBD1,TGTGCCATCAGTGAGTGGGGACAGGGAAATCAGCCCCAGCATTTT,CAISEWGQGNQPQHF
TRBV5-1,TRBJ2-7,NA,NA,TGCGCCAGCAGCTCCCACACCCGAAACTCCTACGAGCAGTACTTC,CASSSHTRNSYEQYF
TRBV7-6,TRBJ2-1,few,TRBD2,TGTGCCAGCAGCTTAGCCACTAGCGGGGGGGTTCGCTACAATGAGCAGTTCTTC,CASSLATSGGVRYNEQFF
TRBV5-1,TRBJ2-6,NA,TRBD2,TGCGCCAGCAGCTTGGACGGGAGGGACTCTGGGGCCAACGTCCTGACTTTC,CASSLDGRDSGANVLTF
TRBV29-1,TRBJ2-5,NA,NA,TGCAGCGTACTAGTCAGGGTGGAGGAGACCCAGTACTTC,CSVLVRVEETQYF
TRBV29-1,TRBJ1-6,NA,NA,TGCAGCGTTGCCGGGACCACCAATTCACTCCTCCACTTT,CSVAGTTNSLLHF
TRBV7-9,TRBJ2-5,NA,NA,TGTGCCAGCAGCAAATACACAGGGTACCAAGAGACCCAGTACTTC,CASSKYTGYQETQYF
TRBV20-1,TRBJ2-1,once,TRBD1,TGCAGTGCTAGGGGCGGACAGGGTGACTACAATGAGCAGTTCTTC,CSARGGQGDYNEQFF
TRBV7-2,TRBJ1-2,NA,TRBD1,TGTGCCAGCAGTTTTGACAGGGCAGGCTATGGCTACACCTTC,CASSFDRAGYGYTF
TRBV7-2,TRBJ2-7,few,TRBD1,TGTGCCAGCAGCTACCGGGACAGGTACTACGAGCAGTACTTC,CASSYRDRYYEQYF
TRBV5-1,TRBJ2-3,NA,NA,TGCGCCGGCAGCCTCGTGGTAGCAACAGATACGCAGTATTTT,CAGSLVVATDTQYF
TRBV29-1,TRBJ2-3,NA,NA,TGCAGCGTTGGAGGGGGGGGCACAGATACGCAGTATTTT,CSVGGGGTDTQYF
TRBV9,TRBJ2-3,NA,NA,TGTGCCAGCAGCGTAGAAACGGCCTACTACAATGAGCAGTATTTT,CASSVETAYYNEQYF
TRBV2,TRBJ2-2,NA,TRBD2,TGTGCCAGCAACTACGACTACCCTTCTAGCGGCGGGGAGCTGTTTTTT,CASNYDYPSSGGELFF
TRBV27,TRBJ1-2,NA,NA,TGTGCCAGCAGTTTAGATCGCCGCACAGGACCCTACTATGGCTACACCTTC,CASSLDRRTGPYYGYTF
TRBV12-3/TRBV12-4,TRBJ1-5,few,NA,TGTGCCAGCAGTTTAGGCGGGATAAGGGGTCAGCCCCAGCATTTT,CASSLGGIRGQPQHF
TRBV5-4,TRBJ2-7,NA,TRBD2,TGTGCCAGCAGCGCCGCCAGCGGGAGCCCCAACGAGCAGTACTTC,CASSAASGSPNEQYF
TRBV29-1,TRBJ2-5,few,TRBD2,TGCAGCTTTGACATCGGGGGGGAAGAGACCCAGTACTTC,CSFDIGGEETQYF
TRBV9,TRBJ2-7,NA,NA,TGTGCCAGCAGCATCAGGGCGTCTAGATCCTACGAGCAGTACTTC,CASSIRASRSYEQYF